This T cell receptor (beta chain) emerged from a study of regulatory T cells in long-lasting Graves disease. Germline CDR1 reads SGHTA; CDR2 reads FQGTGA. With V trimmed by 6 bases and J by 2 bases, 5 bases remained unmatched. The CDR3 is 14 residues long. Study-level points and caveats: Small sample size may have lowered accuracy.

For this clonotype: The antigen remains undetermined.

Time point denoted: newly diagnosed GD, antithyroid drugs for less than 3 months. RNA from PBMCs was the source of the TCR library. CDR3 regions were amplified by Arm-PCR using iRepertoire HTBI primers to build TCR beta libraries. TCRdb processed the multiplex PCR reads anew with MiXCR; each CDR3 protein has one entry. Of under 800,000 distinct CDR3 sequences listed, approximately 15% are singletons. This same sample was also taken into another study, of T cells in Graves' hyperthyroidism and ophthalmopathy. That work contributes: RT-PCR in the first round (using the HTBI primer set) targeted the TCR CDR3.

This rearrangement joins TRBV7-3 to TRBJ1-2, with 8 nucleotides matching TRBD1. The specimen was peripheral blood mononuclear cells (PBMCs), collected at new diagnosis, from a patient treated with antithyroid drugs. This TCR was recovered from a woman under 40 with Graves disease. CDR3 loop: CASSARGQNYGYTF. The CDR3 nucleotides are TGTGCCAGCAGTGCCAGGGGGCAGAACTATGGCTACACCTTC.